This passage covers 16 T cell receptor beta chains from one sample sequenced in a study of CD8+ T cells in alopecia areata. RNA extraction and reverse transcription yielded cDNA as sequencing template. The assay was immunoSEQ multiplex PCR, and TCRdb's table has in-frame clones only and misses some. The sample lists 220,000 or so clones; approximately 52% were seen once. The sequencing used CD4+ T cells sorted from blood, collected at week 0. These receptors were collected from a human donor with alopecia areata.

There are a few counts of this clone. The J gene is TRBJ2-7, the V gene TRBV5-6; the D is unclear. V was shortened by 1 base and J by 2 bases, with 4 bases between the two germline ends. This CDR3 contains 12 residues. CDR1 SGHDT and CDR2 YYEEEE come from the germline V gene. DNA of the CDR3: TGTGCCAGCAGCTTGAGGCCCTACGAGCAGTACTTC. Amino acids: CASSLRPYEQYF.

This clone was seen only a few times. This chain links TRBV28 with TRBJ2-1; TRBD2 might be the D (6 bases). Germline CDR1 and CDR2: MDHEN and SYDVKM. V lost 6 bases and J 6 bases, leaving 21 bases between the germline ends. The CDR3 is 16 amino acids. CDR3 sequence reads: CASSLWGFPGGNEQFF. CDR3 in DNA: TGTGCCAGCAGCCTATGGGGCTTCCCCGGGGGCAATGAGCAGTTCTTC.

The chain uses TRBV29-1 and TRBJ1-4; D gene uncertain. Germline CDR1 SQVTM, CDR2 ANQGSEA. With 7 bases removed from V and 0 bases from J, the gap between germline ends came to 9 bases. The length of the CDR3 is 13 residues. The CDR3 region is CSAKGATNEKLFF. DNA for the CDR3: TGCAGCGCGAAAGGAGCAACTAATGAAAAACTGTTTTTT.

This rearrangement joins TRBV11-2 to TRBJ2-7; 7 nucleotides agree with TRBD1. With 5 bases clipped from V and 5 bases from J, the junction kept 3 bases outside the gene matches. Germline CDR1 SGHAT, CDR2 FQNNGV. The CDR3 totals 12 residues. CDR3 in DNA: TGTGCCAGCAGCCGAGACAGGGACGAGCAGTACTTC. It encodes CASSRDRDEQYF.

The genes are TRBV6-5 and TRBJ1-3; D is possibly TRBD1 (5 bases). This CDR3 has 14 residues. V was cut by 6 bases and J by 4 bases, with 13 bases left in between. Germline V gene data show CDR1 as MNHEY and CDR2 as SVGAGI. CDR3 residues: CASRVGRQGNTIYF. Written as DNA, the CDR3 is TGTGCCAGCAGAGTGGGACGGCAAGGAAACACCATATATTTT.

The CDR3 DNA sequence: TGTGCCAGCAGCGTAGGTGGCTGGAGGAACACCGGGGAGCTGTTTTTT. Amino acid sequence: CASSVGGWRNTGELFF. V gene TRBV9 combines with J gene TRBJ2-2; D is unclear. The CDR3 runs to 16 residues. The germline gives CDR1 SGDLS, CDR2 YYNGEE. The V end was cut by 0 bases, the J end by 1 base, with 10 bases between.

This clone has a handful of counts. The chain couples TRBV4-2 to TRBJ2-7; TRBD2 is a possible D gene (6 bases). The germline V and J ends were trimmed by 1 base and 3 bases, with 10 bases remaining between them. In germline, CDR1 is LGHNA, CDR2 YNFKEQ. This CDR3 has 14 residues. This CDR3 is CASSQAAEGYEQYF. CDR3 nucleotide sequence: TGTGCCAGCAGCCAAGCAGCGGAGGGCTACGAGCAGTACTTC.

This chain joins TRBV27 and TRBJ1-5; D remains unclear. Per germline, CDR1 MNHEY and CDR2 SMNVEV (reference sequence). This CDR3 is 13 amino acids long. Trimming pared 8 bases from V and 11 bases from J, leaving 19 bases between. Here the CDR3 DNA reads TGTGCCAGCGCCGGACTCGAACGGAGGACCCAGCATTTT. Its translation: CASAGLERRTQHF.

This chain uses TRBV15 with TRBJ2-7, with D maybe TRBD1 (6 bases). V was trimmed by 0 bases and J by 3 bases, leaving 12 bases between them. The CDR3 covers 15 residues. The germline CDR1 and CDR2 sequences are LNHNV and YYDKDF (reference sequence). The CDR3 sequence is CATSRDVGQNYEQYF. The CDR3 DNA follows: TGTGCCACCAGCAGAGATGTAGGACAGAACTACGAGCAGTACTTC.

This clone was recorded a few times. The chain is built from TRBV4-1 and TRBJ2-2; 10 bases match TRBD1. The CDR3 extends over 17 amino acids. The V gene end was trimmed by 0 bases and the J gene end by 5 bases; junction bases not matched to a gene: 6. Germline V CDR1 and CDR2: MGHRA, YSYEKL. The CDR3 region is CASSQEGTGEGTGELFF. The CDR3 DNA reads as TGCGCCAGCAGCCAAGAAGGGACAGGGGAGGGAACCGGGGAGCTGTTTTTT.

The chain employs TRBV6-6 and TRBJ1-4; possibly TRBD1 for D (5 bases). Per the germline V gene, CDR1 is MNHNY and CDR2 is SVGAGI (reference sequence). V dropped 6 bases and J dropped 5 bases, with 13 bases sitting between them. The CDR3 totals 14 residues. DNA of the CDR3: TGTGCCAGCAGCTCCGACAGAAAGAATGAAAAACTGTTTTTT. It is translated as CASSSDRKNEKLFF.

The chain carries TRBV6-5 and TRBJ1-1; 8 bases are shared with TRBD1. V shed 2 bases, J shed 4 bases, and the junction held 9 bases outside the gene matches. Germline CDR1 and CDR2: MNHEY and SVGAGI. This CDR3 has 16 residues. DNA of the CDR3: TGTGCCAGCAGTTACGGGGGGACAGGTGCGGGCACTGAAGCTTTCTTT. Translating gives CASSYGGTGAGTEAFF.

This clone was found once. The gene calls are TRBV30 and TRBJ2-1; no reliable D call. Trimming took off 2 bases at V and 8 bases at J, with 16 bases between the two ends. The germline CDR1 and CDR2 sequences are GTSNPN and SVGIG (reference sequence). The CDR3 runs to 14 residues. DNA for the CDR3: TGTGCCTGGAGTCCGAAACCAGTCAGGTATGAGCAGTTCTTC. Encoded protein: CAWSPKPVRYEQFF. The complete variable domain, with remaining parts taken from reference TRBV30 and TRBJ2-1, reads SQTIHQWPATLVQPVGSPLSLECTVEGTSNPNLYWYRQAAGRGLQLLFYSVGIGQISSEVPQNLSASRPQDRQFILSSKKLLLSDSGFYLCAWSPKPVRYEQFFGPGTRLTVL.

The chain joins TRBV7-9 to TRBJ2-5; tentative D call: TRBD2 (6 bases). This CDR3 has 17 amino acids. Germline V lookup: CDR1 SEHNR, CDR2 FQNEAQ (reference sequence). V lost 5 bases and J 5 bases, leaving 24 bases between the germline ends. The CDR3 sequence: CASSPSAGKTGRETQYF. CDR3 nucleotide sequence: TGTGCCAGCAGCCCCTCCGCGGGGAAAACAGGAAGGGAGACCCAGTACTTC.

The gene calls are TRBV30 and TRBJ1-1; weak D call: TRBD1 (5 bases). Per the germline V gene, CDR1 is GTSNPN and CDR2 is SVGIG (reference sequence). CDR3 length: 17 amino acids. The V and J ends lost 3 bases and 7 bases respectively, with 27 bases between them. CDR3 amino acids: CAWSPPPPQGRRSEAFF. In DNA form, the CDR3 reads TGTGCCTGGAGCCCTCCCCCACCTCAGGGACGCAGGAGTGAAGCTTTCTTT.

This chain uses TRBV29-1 with TRBJ2-7; 10 positions agree with TRBD1. The CDR3 consists of 13 residues. The germline V gene has CDR1 SQVTM and CDR2 ANQGSEA. Losses at the gene ends were 5 bases for V and 6 bases for J; bases not matched to a gene: 7. The CDR3 region is CSVSGQGIAEQYF. DNA for the CDR3: TGCAGCGTTTCGGGACAGGGGATTGCCGAGCAGTACTTC.